This T cell receptor beta chain is from a study of T-cell memory formation after mild COVID-19. Study-level background: Each donor largely had its own TCR clusters.

The CDR3 has 15 residues. J lost 7 bases, V lost 5 bases, and 9 bases had no gene match. One entry per CDR3 protein, called by TCRdb with MiXCR from the 5' RACE reads. This table has approximately 400,000 distinct CDR3 sequences, roughly 26% appearing once. Sequenced: PBMCs or a T cell subset sorted from them (not recorded which). The V call is TRBV12-3 or TRBV12-4, the J call TRBJ1-5; 9 bases fit TRBD1. The receptor was derived from an adult woman who had mild COVID-19 (a few samples of this study predate the infection). Cell type and time point are not known. The CDR3 DNA follows: TGTGCCAGCAGTCCTCGGGACAGGGTAGGGCAGCCCCAGCATTTT. As protein: CASSPRDRVGQPQHF.